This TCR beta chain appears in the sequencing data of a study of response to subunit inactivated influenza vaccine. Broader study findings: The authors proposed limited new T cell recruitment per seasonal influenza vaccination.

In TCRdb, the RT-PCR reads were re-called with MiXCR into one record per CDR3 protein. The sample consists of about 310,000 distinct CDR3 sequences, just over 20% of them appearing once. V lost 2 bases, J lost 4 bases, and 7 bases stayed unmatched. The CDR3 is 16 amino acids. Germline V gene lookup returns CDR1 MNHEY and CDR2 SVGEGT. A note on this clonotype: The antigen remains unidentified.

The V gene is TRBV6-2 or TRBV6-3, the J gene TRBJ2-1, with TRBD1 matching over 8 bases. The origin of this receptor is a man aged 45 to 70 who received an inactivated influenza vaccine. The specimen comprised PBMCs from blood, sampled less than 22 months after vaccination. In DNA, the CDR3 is TGTGCCAGCAGTTACCCACAGGGGGTAGGTTACAATGAGCAGTTCTTC. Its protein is CASSYPQGVGYNEQFF.